Listed here are 30 T cell receptor beta chains from one sample, sequenced in a study of spatial heterogeneity in lung cancer. TCRdb re-called the 5' RACE reads through MiXCR, storing one row per CDR3 protein. The data contain a few thousand distinct CDR3 sequences, around 7.9% of them singletons. Specified time point: sample taken at primary tumor resection. The antigens these receptors bind are not known. Study-wide results and caveats: Counts that tracked tumor mutation counts were those of expanded intratumoral alpha and beta TCRs.

Specimen: lung tumor tissue, collected at surgery. These TCRs come from a male donor with early-stage non-small cell lung cancer.

Sample share makes this clonotype medium-sized (0.01 to 0.1%). The chain joins TRBV5-6 to TRBJ1-2; 9 bases are shared with TRBD1. V was clipped by 5 bases and J by 1 base; unmatched bases: 6. The CDR3 length is 15 residues. Germline CDR1 is SGHDT and CDR2 is YYEEEE. The CDR3 loop is CASRETGGLNYGYTF. The CDR3 DNA sequence: TGTGCCAGCAGGGAGACAGGGGGACTTAACTATGGCTACACCTTC. Full variable domain (remainder filled in from reference TRBV5-6 and TRBJ1-2): DAGVTQSPTHLIKTRGQQVTLRCSPKSGHDTVSWYQQALGQGPQFIFQYYEEEERQRGNFPDRFSGHQFPNYSSELNVNALLLGDSALYLCASRETGGLNYGYTFGSGTRLTVV.

This clonotype is categorized as medium-sized. The genes are TRBV2 and TRBJ2-3, with 8 nucleotides matching TRBD1. There are 14 residues in the CDR3. The trim removed 11 bases at V and 1 base at J, leaving 8 bases unmatched. CDR1 is SNHLY, CDR2 FYNNEI, per germline. CDR3 sequence reads: CAPAPGQGTDTQYF. DNA of the CDR3: TGTGCCCCTGCCCCGGGACAGGGCACAGATACGCAGTATTTT.

By proportion, this clonotype is medium-sized. V gene TRBV10-3 combines with J gene TRBJ1-1; TRBD1 agrees at 9 bases. There are 14 residues in the CDR3. The V gene end was trimmed by 6 bases and the J gene end by 3 bases; junction bases not matched to a gene: 5. Per germline, CDR1 ENHRY and CDR2 SYGVKD. The CDR3 sequence: CAISGTGTYTEAFF. The CDR3 nucleotides read TGTGCCATCAGCGGGACAGGGACCTACACTGAAGCTTTCTTT.

This clonotype was detected once. The chain employs TRBV28 and TRBJ1-6; TRBD1 agrees at 8 bases. This CDR3 has 15 residues. With 10 bases clipped from V and 3 bases from J, the junction kept 8 bases outside the gene matches. Germline assignment: CDR1 MDHEN and CDR2 SYDVKM. The CDR3: CATEDRDGYNSPLHF. CDR3 nucleotide sequence: TGTGCCACCGAGGACAGGGATGGCTATAATTCACCCCTCCACTTT.

The sample holds many counts of this clonotype. The chain carries TRBV6-5 and TRBJ2-2, with 8 bases lining up with TRBD2. Germline CDR1 MNHEY, CDR2 SVGAGI. V was pared by 2 bases and J by 1 base, with 6 bases of the junction left unmatched. The CDR3 spans 17 residues. The CDR3 DNA reads TGTGCCAGCAGTTACAAGGCGGGAGGATGGAACACCGGGGAGCTGTTTTTT. Protein: CASSYKAGGWNTGELFF.

Judged by abundance, this clonotype is medium-sized (0.01 to 0.1%). The chain combines TRBV7-8 with TRBJ2-7; D is unclear. CDR1 SGHVS and CDR2 FQNEAQ come from the germline V gene. Trimming left V 0 bases short and J 2 bases short, with 5 bases between. This CDR3 contains 13 residues. In DNA, the CDR3 is TGTGCCAGCAGCTTAGCCCCGACCTACGAGCAGTACTTC. Its protein is CASSLAPTYEQYF.

By sample fraction, this clonotype is medium-sized. This sequence joins TRBV12-3 or TRBV12-4 and TRBJ2-7; tentatively, D is TRBD1 (5 bases). Between the trimmed V and J ends, which lost 7 bases and 0 bases, there was a span of 13 bases. The CDR3 is 14 amino acids. Here the CDR3 DNA reads TGTGCCAGCACCTCAGACAGAAGCTCCTACGAGCAGTACTTC. This sequence encodes CASTSDRSSYEQYF.

The chain carries TRBV27 and TRBJ2-3; 9 bases match TRBD1. The V segment lost 10 bases and the J segment 0 bases; nucleotides outside the gene matches: 8. The CDR3 sequence is 15 residues long. The germline V gene encodes CDR1 MNHEY and CDR2 SMNVEV (reference sequence). CDR3 bases: TGTGCCACAAAGTACAGGGGGCTTAGCACAGATACGCAGTATTTT. It translates to CATKYRGLSTDTQYF.

By sample share, this clonotype is medium-sized. The chain combines TRBV11-1 with TRBJ2-1; D possibly matches TRBD1 or TRBD2 (6 bases each). Looked up from germline, CDR1 is SGHAT and CDR2 is FQDESV (reference sequence). The CDR3 is 17 residues long. V lost 4 bases and J lost 6, with 22 bases in between. The CDR3 nucleotides read TGTGCCAGCAGCTCTCCCTCCGGGGGCGCCCAGGGCAATGAGCAGTTCTTC. Its translation is CASSSPSGGAQGNEQFF.

V and J are TRBV24-1 and TRBJ1-2; the match to TRBD1 covers 8 bases. Per germline, CDR1 KGHDR and CDR2 SFDVKD. The trim removed 4 bases at V and 1 base at J, leaving 4 bases unmatched. This CDR3 has 15 amino acids. CDR3 bases: TGTGCCACCAGTGACAGGGACAGGAGTAACTATGGCTACACCTTC. Its protein is CATSDRDRSNYGYTF.

This clonotype is medium-sized by share. The V gene is TRBV19, the J gene TRBJ2-6; 11 bases are a match to TRBD1. The CDR3 length is 18 residues. Germline lookup yields CDR1 LNHDA and CDR2 SQIVND (reference sequence). Trimming cost V 5 bases and J 3 bases; bases outside gene matches: 9. CDR3 sequence: CASSPRTGGLGGANVLTF. Written as DNA, the CDR3 is TGTGCCAGTAGTCCCCGGACAGGGGGCCTGGGTGGGGCCAACGTCCTGACTTTC.

The chain is built from TRBV11-2 and TRBJ2-4, with D hard to call. The CDR3 length is 16 residues. The ends were cut back, 1 base at V and 0 bases at J, with 10 bases in the middle. Germline V lookup: CDR1 SGHAT, CDR2 FQNNGV. The CDR3 loop is CASSLGYGPAKNIQYF. The CDR3 nucleotides are TGTGCCAGCAGCTTAGGTTATGGACCAGCCAAAAACATTCAGTACTTC.

This clonotype is deemed medium-sized. V is TRBV14 and J is TRBJ2-6; D is perhaps TRBD1 (6 bases). The CDR3 is made up of 18 amino acids. Trimming pared 3 bases from V and 0 bases from J, leaving 15 bases between. The V gene's germline CDR1 is SGHDN and CDR2 FVKESK. CDR3 DNA: TGTGCCAGCAGCCAGACCTACAGGGCCATCTCTGGGGCCAACGTCCTGACTTTC. It translates to CASSQTYRAISGANVLTF.

The chain uses TRBV30 and TRBJ2-1, with a possible D match to TRBD2 (6 bases). The V and J ends lost 1 base and 8 bases respectively, with 12 bases between them. Germline V gives CDR1 GTSNPN, CDR2 SVGIG (reference sequence). The CDR3 is 13 residues long. The CDR3 DNA reads TGTGCCTGGAGTGGTCGGACTATCCATGAGCAGTTCTTC. Encoded protein: CAWSGRTIHEQFF.

This clonotype is deemed medium-sized (0.01 to 0.1%). This rearrangement joins TRBV9 to TRBJ2-2; D is tentatively TRBD1 or TRBD2 (5 bases each). CDR1 is SGDLS and CDR2 is YYNGEE in the germline V gene. V shed 0 bases and J shed 6 bases, with 12 bases lying between them. This CDR3 is built from 15 residues. The CDR3 reads CASSVGGAIPGELFF. CDR3 coding DNA: TGTGCCAGCAGCGTAGGAGGGGCCATCCCCGGGGAGCTGTTTTTT.

In its sample, this clonotype was seen a few times. The chain has TRBV3-1 and TRBJ2-1; TRBD2 is a possible D gene (6 bases). The CDR3 spans 15 residues. Between the trimmed V and J ends, which lost 3 bases and 3 bases, there was a span of 12 bases. The V gene's germline CDR1 is LGHDT and CDR2 YNNKEL (reference sequence). In DNA form, the CDR3 reads TGTGCCAGCAGCCAGGGTAGCGGAATCTACAATGAGCAGTTCTTC. Amino acids: CASSQGSGIYNEQFF.

Judged by abundance, this clonotype is medium-sized. This chain joins TRBV3-1 and TRBJ2-1, with a tentative D call TRBD1 (5 bases). V lost 1 base and J lost 3, with 22 bases in between. CDR1 is LGHDT, CDR2 YNNKEL, per germline (reference sequence). The CDR3 covers 19 residues. The DNA for the CDR3 is TGTGCCAGCAGCCAAGTAAGGGGATTTAGCCGAGCACTCTACAATGAGCAGTTCTTC. Amino acid sequence: CASSQVRGFSRALYNEQFF.

V and J are TRBV10-3 and TRBJ1-2, with D unresolved. CDR1 and CDR2 (germline): ENHRY, SYGVKD. There are 15 residues in the CDR3. The V end was cut by 3 bases, the J end by 0 bases, with 11 bases between. CDR3 coding DNA: TGTGCCATCAGTGATGGTCCCGGCACTAACTATGGCTACACCTTC. Its protein is CAISDGPGTNYGYTF.

This clonotype has only a few counts. This rearrangement joins TRBV28 to TRBJ2-6; D not certain. In germline, CDR1 is MDHEN, CDR2 SYDVKM. The V and J ends lost 5 bases and 0 bases respectively, with 5 bases between them. This CDR3 contains 14 residues. Here the CDR3 reads CASSRSSGANVLTF. In DNA, the CDR3 is TGTGCCAGCAGTCGGTCCTCTGGGGCCAACGTCCTGACTTTC.

This clonotype is labeled as medium-sized (0.01 to 0.1%). CDR3 coding DNA: TGTGCCAGTAGTATGGGGGGAGGGAAGGCCAAAAACATTCAGTACTTC. Residues: CASSMGGGKAKNIQYF. The chain is built from TRBV19 and TRBJ2-4, with 7 bases lining up with TRBD2. Per the germline V gene, CDR1 is LNHDA and CDR2 is SQIVND (reference sequence). V trimming: 3 bases; J trimming: 1 base; junction bases outside the gene matches: 6. This CDR3 has 16 amino acids.

This clonotype is labeled as medium-sized. The V call is TRBV29-1, the J call TRBJ2-1; no firm D call. V lost 6 bases, J lost 5 bases, and 5 bases lay in between. CDR3 length: 10 amino acids. The V gene's germline CDR1 is SQVTM and CDR2 ANQGSEA. The CDR3 here is CSVGNNEQFF. Written as DNA, the CDR3 is TGCAGCGTAGGGAACAATGAGCAGTTCTTC.

This clonotype has a count of ten or more. This chain connects TRBV7-2 to TRBJ2-1; 14 bases agree with TRBD2. The CDR3 runs 16 residues. From germline, CDR1 is SGHTA and CDR2 FQGNSA. Trimming removed 4 bases from V and 6 bases from J; junction bases left unmatched: 5. This CDR3 reads CASSSRTSGGPNEQFF. The CDR3 coding sequence is TGTGCCAGCAGCTCACGGACTAGCGGGGGGCCCAATGAGCAGTTCTTC.

By share, this clonotype counts as medium-sized. The chain employs TRBV19 and TRBJ1-5; no firm D call. Germline CDR1 and CDR2: LNHDA and SQIVND (reference sequence). The CDR3 contains 14 residues. V shed 8 bases and J shed 0 bases, with 11 bases lying between them. The CDR3 DNA reads as TGTGCCAGTGGTAGGACGGCTAGCAATCAGCCCCAGCATTTT. Translating gives CASGRTASNQPQHF.

This clonotype ranks as medium-sized. V usage is TRBV9 and J usage is TRBJ2-2; perhaps TRBD2 as D (5 bases). Germline values: CDR1 SGDLS, CDR2 YYNGEE. The V end lost 4 bases, the J end lost 11 bases, and 18 bases lay between the germline ends. This CDR3 is 14 amino acids long. CDR3 sequence: CASSPTPRTAELFF. In DNA, the CDR3 is TGTGCCAGCAGCCCGACCCCGCGGACTGCAGAGCTGTTTTTT.

This clonotype was observed many times. The rearrangement links TRBV7-2 to TRBJ1-2; a weak D match, TRBD1 (6 bases). This CDR3 is 13 amino acids long. Trimming shortened V by 2 bases and J by 3 bases, and 7 bases separated the two germline ends. Germline V lookup: CDR1 SGHTA, CDR2 FQGNSA. The CDR3 bases are TGTGCCAGCAGCTTAAGGGGGTACTATGGCTACACCTTC. Its protein is CASSLRGYYGYTF.

By share of the sample, this clonotype is medium-sized. The chain recombines TRBV10-3 with TRBJ1-2; no firm D call. This CDR3 region has 13 residues. The V and J ends lost 0 bases and 1 base respectively, with 3 bases between them. CDR1 is ENHRY, CDR2 SYGVKD, per germline. CDR3 sequence reads: CAISESVNYGYTF. The CDR3 DNA reads TGTGCCATCAGTGAGTCGGTTAACTATGGCTACACCTTC.

Relative to its sample, this clonotype is medium-sized (0.01 to 0.1%). The chain joins TRBV27 to TRBJ2-3, with TRBD2 matching over 7 bases. Germline V gene data show CDR1 as MNHEY and CDR2 as SMNVEV (reference sequence). Germline trimming cut 5 bases from V and 1 base from J; bases unmatched to any gene: 6. This CDR3 has 15 amino acids. The CDR3, as DNA: TGTGCCAGCAGTCCAGGACTAGGGGGCACAGATACGCAGTATTTT. Its protein is CASSPGLGGTDTQYF.

This clonotype is labeled as medium-sized. This chain joins TRBV5-8 and TRBJ2-2; TRBD2 is a possible D gene (6 bases). The CDR3 contains 15 residues. Per the germline V gene, CDR1 is SGHTS and CDR2 is YDEGEE. With 2 bases removed from V and 3 bases from J, the gap between germline ends came to 11 bases. The CDR3 bases are TGTGCCAGCAGCTTTGGAGGGATCGACACCGGGGAGCTGTTTTTT. It is translated as CASSFGGIDTGELFF.

In this sample, this clonotype is medium-sized. This sequence joins TRBV6-1 and TRBJ1-3, with a possible D match to TRBD1 (6 bases). Trimming took 4 bases from V and 0 from J, leaving 10 bases between them. Germline CDR1 and CDR2: MNHNS and SASEGT. The length of the CDR3 is 15 residues. CDR3 nucleotides: TGTGCCAGCAGTGCAGGGGCGAACTCTGGAAACACCATATATTTT. This codes for CASSAGANSGNTIYF.

This clonotype was detected a few times. The V call is TRBV20-1, the J call TRBJ1-6; TRBD1 matches at 8 bases. V gave up 0 bases and J gave up 7 bases; unmatched junction bases: 5. CDR1 and CDR2 (germline): DFQATT, SNEGSKA (reference sequence). This CDR3 spans 15 amino acids. The CDR3 DNA is TGCAGTGCTAGAGAAGTAACAGGGGGGAATTCACCCCTCCACTTT. The encoded protein is CSAREVTGGNSPLHF.